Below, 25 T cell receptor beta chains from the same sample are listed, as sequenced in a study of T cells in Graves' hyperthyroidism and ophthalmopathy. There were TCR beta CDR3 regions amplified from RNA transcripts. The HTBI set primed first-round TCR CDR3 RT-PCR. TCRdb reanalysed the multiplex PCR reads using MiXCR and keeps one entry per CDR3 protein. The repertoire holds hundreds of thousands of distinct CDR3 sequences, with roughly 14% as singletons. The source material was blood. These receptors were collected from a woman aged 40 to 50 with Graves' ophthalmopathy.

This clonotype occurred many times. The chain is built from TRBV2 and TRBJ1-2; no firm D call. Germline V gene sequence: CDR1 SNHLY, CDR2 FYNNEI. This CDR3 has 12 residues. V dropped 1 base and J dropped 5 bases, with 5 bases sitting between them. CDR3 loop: CASSEEVYGYTF. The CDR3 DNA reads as TGTGCCAGCAGTGAAGAGGTTTATGGCTACACCTTC. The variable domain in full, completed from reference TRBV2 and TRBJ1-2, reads EPEVTQTPSHQVTQMGQEVILRCVPISNHLYFYWYRQILGQKVEFLVSFYNNEISEKSEIFDDQFSVERPDGSNFTLKIRSTKLEDSAMYFCASSEEVYGYTFGSGTRLTVV.

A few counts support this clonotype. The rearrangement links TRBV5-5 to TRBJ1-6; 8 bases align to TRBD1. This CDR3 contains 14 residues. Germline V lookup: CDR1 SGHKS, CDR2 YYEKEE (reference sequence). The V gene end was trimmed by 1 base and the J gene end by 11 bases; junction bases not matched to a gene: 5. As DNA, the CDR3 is TGTGCCAGCAGCTTGTCAGGGGGCTTGACACCCCTCCACTTT. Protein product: CASSLSGGLTPLHF.

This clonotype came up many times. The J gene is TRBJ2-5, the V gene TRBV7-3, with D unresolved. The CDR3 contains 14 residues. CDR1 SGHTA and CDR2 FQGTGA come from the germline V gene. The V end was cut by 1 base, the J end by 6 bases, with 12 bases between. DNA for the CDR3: TGTGCCAGCAGCTTAAACCCTGCGGCGAAGACCCAGTACTTC. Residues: CASSLNPAAKTQYF. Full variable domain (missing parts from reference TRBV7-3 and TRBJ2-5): GAGVSQTPSNKVTEKGKYVELRCDPISGHTALYWYRQSLGQGPEFLIYFQGTGAADDSGLPNDRFFAVRPEGSVSTLKIQRTERGDSAVYLCASSLNPAAKTQYFGPGTRLLVL.

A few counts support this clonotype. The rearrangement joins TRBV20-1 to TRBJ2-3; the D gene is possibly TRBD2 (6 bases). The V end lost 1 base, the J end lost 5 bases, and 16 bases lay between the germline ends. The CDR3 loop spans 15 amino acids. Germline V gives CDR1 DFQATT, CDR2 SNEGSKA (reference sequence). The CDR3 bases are TGCAGTGCTAGAGGGTGGGACTCCAAAATAGATACGCAGTATTTT. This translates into CSARGWDSKIDTQYF.

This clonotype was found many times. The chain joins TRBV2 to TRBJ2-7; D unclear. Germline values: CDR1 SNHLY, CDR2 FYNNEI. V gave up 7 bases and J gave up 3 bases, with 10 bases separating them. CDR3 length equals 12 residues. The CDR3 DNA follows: TGTGCCAGCAAACGCACCAACTACGAGCAGTACTTC. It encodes CASKRTNYEQYF.

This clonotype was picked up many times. DNA of the CDR3: TGTGCCAGCAGTGCAGGAGAGGGAGAGACCCAGTACTTC. Protein: CASSAGEGETQYF. This chain joins TRBV6-1 and TRBJ2-5; D is perhaps TRBD2 (5 bases). The V end was cut by 4 bases, the J end by 4 bases, with 10 bases between. The CDR3 sequence is 13 residues long. The germline gives CDR1 MNHNS, CDR2 SASEGT.

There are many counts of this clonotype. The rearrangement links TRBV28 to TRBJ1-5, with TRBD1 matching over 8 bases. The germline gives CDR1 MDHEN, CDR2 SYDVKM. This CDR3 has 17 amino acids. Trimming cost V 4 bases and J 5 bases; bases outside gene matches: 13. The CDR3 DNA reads TGTGCCAGCAGTTCCCTGCTACCGGACAGGGAGGATCAGCCCCAGCATTTT. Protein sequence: CASSSLLPDREDQPQHF.

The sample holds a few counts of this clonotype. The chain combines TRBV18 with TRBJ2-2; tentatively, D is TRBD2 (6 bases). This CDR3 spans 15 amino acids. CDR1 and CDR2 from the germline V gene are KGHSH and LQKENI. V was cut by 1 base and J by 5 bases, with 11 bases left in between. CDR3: CASSPQAGMTGELFF. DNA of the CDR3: TGTGCCAGCTCACCACAGGCGGGGATGACCGGGGAGCTGTTTTTT.

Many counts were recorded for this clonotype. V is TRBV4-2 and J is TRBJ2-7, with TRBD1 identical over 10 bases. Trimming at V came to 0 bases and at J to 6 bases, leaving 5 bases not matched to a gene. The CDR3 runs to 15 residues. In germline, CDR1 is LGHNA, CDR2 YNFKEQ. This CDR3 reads CASSQEGTGVGEQYF. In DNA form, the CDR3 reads TGTGCCAGCAGCCAAGAAGGGACAGGGGTGGGCGAGCAGTACTTC.

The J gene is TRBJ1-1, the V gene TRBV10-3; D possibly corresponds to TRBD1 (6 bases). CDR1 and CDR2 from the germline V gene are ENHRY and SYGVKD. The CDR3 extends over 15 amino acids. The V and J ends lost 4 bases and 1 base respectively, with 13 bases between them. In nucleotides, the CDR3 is TGTGCCATCAGTGGGGACCGGGGACAGAACACTGAAGCTTTCTTT. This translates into CAISGDRGQNTEAFF.

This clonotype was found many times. The CDR3 coding sequence is TGTGCCAGCAGTTTATCCCGTTGGGGCACTGAAGCTTTCTTT. It is translated as CASSLSRWGTEAFF. V and J are TRBV27 and TRBJ1-1; D not certain. The CDR3 contains 14 residues. Per the germline V gene, CDR1 is MNHEY and CDR2 is SMNVEV (reference sequence). V was trimmed by 0 bases and J by 4 bases, leaving 9 bases between them.

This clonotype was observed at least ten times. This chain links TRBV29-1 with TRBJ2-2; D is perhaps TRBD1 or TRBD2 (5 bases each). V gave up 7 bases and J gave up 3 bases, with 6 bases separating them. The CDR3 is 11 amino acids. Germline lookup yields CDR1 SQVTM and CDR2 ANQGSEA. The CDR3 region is CSGGDTGELFF. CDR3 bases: TGCAGCGGAGGGGACACCGGGGAGCTGTTTTTT.

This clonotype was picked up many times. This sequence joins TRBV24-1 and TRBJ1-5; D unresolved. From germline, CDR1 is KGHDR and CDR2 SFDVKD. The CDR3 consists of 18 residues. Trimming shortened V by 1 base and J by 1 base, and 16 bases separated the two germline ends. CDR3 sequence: CATSDFTTRWQSNQPQHF. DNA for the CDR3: TGTGCCACCAGTGATTTCACCACCCGGTGGCAGAGCAATCAGCCCCAGCATTTT.

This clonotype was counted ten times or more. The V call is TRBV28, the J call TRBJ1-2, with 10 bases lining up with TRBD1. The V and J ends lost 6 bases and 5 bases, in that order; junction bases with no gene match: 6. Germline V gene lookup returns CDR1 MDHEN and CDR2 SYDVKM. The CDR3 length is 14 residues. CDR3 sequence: CASSRQGAGYGYTF. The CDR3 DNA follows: TGTGCCAGCAGCCGACAGGGGGCTGGGTATGGCTACACCTTC.

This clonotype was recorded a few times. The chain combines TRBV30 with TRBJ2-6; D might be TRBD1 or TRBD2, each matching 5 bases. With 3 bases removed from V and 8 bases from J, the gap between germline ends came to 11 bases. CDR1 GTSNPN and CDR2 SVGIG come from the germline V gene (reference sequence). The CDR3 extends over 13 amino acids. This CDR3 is CAWSGAVTNVLTF. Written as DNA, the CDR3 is TGTGCCTGGAGCGGGGCGGTGACCAACGTCCTGACTTTC.

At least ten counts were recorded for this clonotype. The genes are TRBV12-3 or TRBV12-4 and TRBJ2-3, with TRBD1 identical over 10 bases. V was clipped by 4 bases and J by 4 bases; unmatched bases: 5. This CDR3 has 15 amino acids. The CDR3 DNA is TGTGCCAGCAGTTCACGGGACAGGGGACCAGATACGCAGTATTTT. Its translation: CASSSRDRGPDTQYF.

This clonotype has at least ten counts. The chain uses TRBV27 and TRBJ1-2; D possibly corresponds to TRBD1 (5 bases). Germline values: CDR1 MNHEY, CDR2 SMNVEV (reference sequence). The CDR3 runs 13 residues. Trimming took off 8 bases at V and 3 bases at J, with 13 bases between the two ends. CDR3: CASGGLTDYGYTF. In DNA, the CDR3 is TGTGCCAGCGGGGGACTGACGGACTATGGCTACACCTTC.

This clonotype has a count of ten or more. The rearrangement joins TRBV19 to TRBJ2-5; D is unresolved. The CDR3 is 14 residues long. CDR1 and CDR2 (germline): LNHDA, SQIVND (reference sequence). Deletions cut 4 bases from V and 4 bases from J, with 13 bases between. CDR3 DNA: TGTGCCAGTAGTACCGCCAGGTTGGGAGAGACCCAGTACTTC. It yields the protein CASSTARLGETQYF.

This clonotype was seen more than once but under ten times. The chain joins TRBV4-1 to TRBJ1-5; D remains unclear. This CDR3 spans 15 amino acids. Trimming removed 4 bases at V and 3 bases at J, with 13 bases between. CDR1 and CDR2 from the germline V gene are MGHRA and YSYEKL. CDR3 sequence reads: CASSPTPLSNQPQHF. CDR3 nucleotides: TGCGCCAGCAGCCCCACACCCTTATCCAATCAGCCCCAGCATTTT.

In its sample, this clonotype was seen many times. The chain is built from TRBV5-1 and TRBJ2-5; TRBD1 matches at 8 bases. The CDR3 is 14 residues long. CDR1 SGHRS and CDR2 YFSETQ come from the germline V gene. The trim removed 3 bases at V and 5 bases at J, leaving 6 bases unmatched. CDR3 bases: TGCGCCAGCAGCTATCGGACAGGGTCGGAGACCCAGTACTTC. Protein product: CASSYRTGSETQYF.

The CDR3 bases are TGTGCCACCCGACAGGATAGCAATCAGCCCCAGCATTTT. Its protein is CATRQDSNQPQHF. The rearrangement links TRBV10-3 to TRBJ1-5; tentatively, D is TRBD1 (6 bases). Germline V CDR1 and CDR2: ENHRY, SYGVKD. This CDR3 is built from 13 residues. Trimming pared 10 bases from V and 0 bases from J, leaving 10 bases between.

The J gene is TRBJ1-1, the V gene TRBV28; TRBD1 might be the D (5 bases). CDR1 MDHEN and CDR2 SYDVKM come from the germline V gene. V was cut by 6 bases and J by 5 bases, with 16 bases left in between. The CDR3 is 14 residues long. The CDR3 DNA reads TGTGCCAGCAGCCGCCGAATGGGGGGAACTGAAGCTTTCTTT. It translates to CASSRRMGGTEAFF.

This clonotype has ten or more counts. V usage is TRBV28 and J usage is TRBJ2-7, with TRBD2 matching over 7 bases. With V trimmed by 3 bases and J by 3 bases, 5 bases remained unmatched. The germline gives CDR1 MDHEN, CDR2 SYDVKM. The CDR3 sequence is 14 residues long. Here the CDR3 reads CASSFLADLYEQYF. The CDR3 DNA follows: TGTGCCAGCAGTTTTCTAGCGGACCTCTACGAGCAGTACTTC.

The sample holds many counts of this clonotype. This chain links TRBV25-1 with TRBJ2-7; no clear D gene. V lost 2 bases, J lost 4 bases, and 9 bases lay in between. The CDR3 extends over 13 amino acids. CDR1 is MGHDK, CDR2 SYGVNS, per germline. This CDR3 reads CASSERSGYEQYF. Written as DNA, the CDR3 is TGTGCCAGCAGTGAAAGATCCGGATACGAGCAGTACTTC.

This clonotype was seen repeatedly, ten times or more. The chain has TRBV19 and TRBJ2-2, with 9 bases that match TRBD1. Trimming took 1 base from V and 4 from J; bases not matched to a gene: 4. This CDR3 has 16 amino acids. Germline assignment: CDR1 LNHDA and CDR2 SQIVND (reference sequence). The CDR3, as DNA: TGTGCCAGTAGTATAGGGGACAGGGTTGTCACCGGGGAGCTGTTTTTT. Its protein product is CASSIGDRVVTGELFF.